The TCR beta chain described here comes from a study of CD8 T cells in Susac syndrome. Random-hexamer reverse transcription was applied to roughly 0.5 to 1 ug RNA. TCRdb passed the immunoSEQ multiplex PCR reads through MiXCR, listing each CDR3 protein once. The table lists 160,000 or so distinct CDR3 sequences, nearly 97% of them singletons. The CDR3 has 12 residues. V gave up 4 bases and J gave up 4 bases, with 8 bases separating them. The germline V gene has CDR1 SQVTM and CDR2 ANQGSEA. This receptor was obtained from a human donor with multiple sclerosis. Sequencing was done on a sample of CD8+ T cells from PBMCs. The chain combines TRBV29-1 with TRBJ1-3; tentative D call: TRBD1 (5 bases). CDR3 sequence reads: CSVGQPGNTIYF. The CDR3, as DNA: TGCAGCGTTGGACAGCCCGGAAACACCATATATTTT.